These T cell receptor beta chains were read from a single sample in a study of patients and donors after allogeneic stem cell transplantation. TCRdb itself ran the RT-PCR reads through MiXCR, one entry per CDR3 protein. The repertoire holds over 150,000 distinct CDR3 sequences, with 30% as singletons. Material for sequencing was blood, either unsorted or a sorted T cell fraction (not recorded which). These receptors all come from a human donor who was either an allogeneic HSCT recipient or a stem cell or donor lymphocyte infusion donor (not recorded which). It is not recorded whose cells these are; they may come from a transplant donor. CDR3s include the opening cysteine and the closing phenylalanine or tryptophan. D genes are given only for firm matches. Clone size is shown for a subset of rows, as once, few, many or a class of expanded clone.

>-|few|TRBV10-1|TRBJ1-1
CASSDPTLGALGTEAFF
TGCGCCAGCAGTGACCCTACCCTGGGGGCCCTGGGGACTGAAGCTTTCTTT
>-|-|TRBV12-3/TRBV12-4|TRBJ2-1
CASTSWGQQFF
TGTGCCAGCACCAGTTGGGGCCAGCAGTTCTTC
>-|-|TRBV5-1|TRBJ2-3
CASSLAGADTQYF
TGCGCCAGCAGCTTGGCGGGGGCAGATACGCAGTATTTT
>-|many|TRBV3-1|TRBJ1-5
CASSPSSYSNQPQHF
TGTGCCAGCAGCCCATCAAGTTATAGCAATCAGCCCCAGCATTTT
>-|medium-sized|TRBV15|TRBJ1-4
CATSRDRGSNEKLFF
TGTGCCACCAGCAGAGACAGGGGCAGTAATGAAAAACTGTTTTTT
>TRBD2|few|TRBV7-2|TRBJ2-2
CASSSGVSSGETGELFF
TGTGCCAGCAGCTCCGGAGTCTCTAGCGGGGAGACCGGGGAGCTGTTTTTT
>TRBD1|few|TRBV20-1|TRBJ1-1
CSVRRTGWDTEAFF
TGCAGTGTCCGTCGGACAGGGTGGGACACTGAAGCTTTCTTT
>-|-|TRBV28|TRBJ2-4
CATTVSPRNIQYF
TGTGCCACCACTGTTTCTCCGAGAAACATTCAGTACTTC
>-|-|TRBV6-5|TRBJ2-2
CASSNPIIGSPSGELFF
TGTGCCAGCAGCAACCCCATCATTGGGAGCCCCTCCGGGGAGCTGTTTTTT
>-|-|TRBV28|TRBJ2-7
CASKEELPFYEQYF
TGTGCCAGCAAGGAAGAGCTGCCTTTCTACGAGCAGTACTTC
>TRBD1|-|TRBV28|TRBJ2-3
CASLGGPSTDTQYF
TGTGCCAGCTTAGGGGGCCCTTCCACAGATACGCAGTATTTT
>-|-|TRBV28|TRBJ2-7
CAISTSHYEQYF
TGTGCCATTTCAACATCCCACTACGAGCAGTACTTC
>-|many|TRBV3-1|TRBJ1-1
CASSQDGDTEAFF
TGTGCCAGCAGCCAAGATGGGGACACTGAAGCTTTCTTT
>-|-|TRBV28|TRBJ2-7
CAVCGSGYYEQYF
TGTGCCGTCTGTGGGAGCGGCTACTACGAGCAGTACTTC
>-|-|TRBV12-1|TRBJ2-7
CASRDRHLYEQYF
TGTGCCAGCCGGGACAGGCACCTATACGAGCAGTACTTC
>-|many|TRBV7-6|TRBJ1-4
CASRSLVRTNEKLFF
TGTGCCAGCAGGTCATTAGTACGGACTAATGAAAAACTGTTTTTT
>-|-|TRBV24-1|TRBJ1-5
CATSGGARQPQHF
TGTGCCACCAGTGGGGGGGCTAGGCAGCCCCAGCATTTT
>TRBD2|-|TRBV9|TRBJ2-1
CASSKTSGRVQYEQFF
TGTGCCAGCAGCAAAACTAGCGGGAGGGTACAATATGAGCAGTTCTTC
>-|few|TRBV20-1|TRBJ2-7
CSARVLTYEQYF
TGCAGTGCTAGAGTCCTTACCTACGAGCAGTACTTC
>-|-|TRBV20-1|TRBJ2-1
CSAKEVPGHSSYNEQFF
TGCAGTGCTAAAGAAGTGCCGGGACATAGCTCCTACAATGAGCAGTTCTTC
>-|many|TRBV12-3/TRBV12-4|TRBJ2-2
CASSSSPANTGELFF
TGTGCCAGCAGTTCGTCACCCGCGAACACCGGGGAGCTGTTTTTT
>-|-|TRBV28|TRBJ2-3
CATRAISTDTQYF
TGTGCCACCCGGGCTATTTCAACAGATACGCAGTATTTT
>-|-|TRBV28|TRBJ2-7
CASSLTSGPLPSYEQYF
TGTGCCAGCAGTTTAACCTCAGGGCCCTTACCATCCTACGAGCAGTACTTC
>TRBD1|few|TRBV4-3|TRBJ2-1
CASEEDGQGGFDEQFF
TGCGCCAGCGAAGAAGACGGACAGGGAGGTTTCGATGAGCAGTTCTTC
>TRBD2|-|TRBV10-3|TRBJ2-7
CAIRSGTSGYEQYF
TGTGCCATCAGGTCCGGGACTAGCGGCTACGAGCAGTACTTC
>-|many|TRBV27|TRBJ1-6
CASSLARNSPLHF
TGTGCCAGCAGTTTAGCCAGAAATTCACCCCTCCACTTT
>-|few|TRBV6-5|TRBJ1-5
CASSYSTDSNQPQHF
TGTGCCAGCAGTTACTCGACCGACTCCAATCAGCCCCAGCATTTT
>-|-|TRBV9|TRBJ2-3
CASSASTDTQYF
TGTGCCAGCAGCGCCTCCACAGATACGCAGTATTTT
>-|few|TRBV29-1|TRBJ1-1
CSVDRVLNTEAFF
TGCAGCGTTGATCGGGTGTTGAACACTGAAGCTTTCTTT
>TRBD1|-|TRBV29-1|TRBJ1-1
CSVAGQAFNTEAFF
TGCAGCGTTGCGGGACAGGCTTTTAACACTGAAGCTTTCTTT
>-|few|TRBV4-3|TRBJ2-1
CASSQVVAGMYNEQFF
TGCGCCAGCAGCCAAGTGGTGGCGGGGATGTACAATGAGCAGTTCTTC
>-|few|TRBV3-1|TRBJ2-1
CASSQNNYNEQFF
TGTGCCAGCAGCCAGAACAACTACAATGAGCAGTTCTTC
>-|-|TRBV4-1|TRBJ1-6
CASSQDERASPLHF
TGCGCCAGCAGCCAAGATGAAAGGGCTTCACCCCTCCACTTT
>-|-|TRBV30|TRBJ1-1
CAWSTGTGNTEAFF
TGTGCCTGGAGCACCGGGACGGGGAACACTGAAGCTTTCTTT
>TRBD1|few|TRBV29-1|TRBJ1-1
CSVLIKRTGRGTEAFF
TGCAGCGTGCTGATAAAACGGACAGGGAGAGGAACTGAAGCTTTCTTT
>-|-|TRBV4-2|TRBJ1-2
CASSPGTSLYGYTF
TGTGCCAGCAGCCCCGGGACATCGCTTTATGGCTACACCTTC
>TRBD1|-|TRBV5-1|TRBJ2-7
CASSAGTGPYEQYF
TGCGCCAGCAGCGCCGGGACAGGGCCCTACGAGCAGTACTTC
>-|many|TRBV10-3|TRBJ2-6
CAISGEDAGANVLTF
TGTGCCATCAGTGGGGAAGACGCGGGGGCCAACGTCCTGACTTTC
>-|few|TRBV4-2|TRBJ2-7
CASSQGSGAAYEQYF
TGTGCCAGCAGCCAAGGATCAGGGGCAGCCTACGAGCAGTACTTC
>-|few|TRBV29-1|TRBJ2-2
CSVRSGNGRTGELFF
TGCAGCGTCCGGTCGGGAAACGGGCGCACCGGGGAGCTGTTTTTT
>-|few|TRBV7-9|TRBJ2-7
CASSLPSREQYF
TGTGCCAGCAGCCTTCCTAGCCGGGAGCAGTACTTC
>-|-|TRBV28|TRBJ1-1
CASSLWIGGSDTEAFF
TGTGCCAGCAGTTTATGGATCGGGGGCTCGGACACTGAAGCTTTCTTT